These 23 T cell receptor beta chains were sequenced from one sample in a study of cytomegalovirus exposure and HLA in healthy donors. Primers: 60 Vbeta forward and 13 Jbeta reverse. The method was immunoSEQ multiplex PCR; TCRdb's version includes in-frame clones alone and lacks a portion of them. Of some 85,000 clones listed, around three quarters were seen once; the top ten hold approximately 3%. Sequencing used PBMCs. Every receptor here comes from a man between 40 and 49 years old in good health and CMV-seronegative.

Written as DNA, the CDR3 is TGTGCCAGCGAGAAGACCGGGTCCCATTACGAGCAGTACTTC. Translated: CASEKTGSHYEQYF. The chain joins TRBV13 to TRBJ2-7; D is undetermined. Germline CDR1 is PRHDT and CDR2 is FYEKMQ (reference sequence). The CDR3 sequence is 14 residues long. V lost 8 bases to trimming and J lost 4 bases, with 18 bases between them.

This CDR3 reads CASSSIELGGGETQYF. The DNA of the CDR3 is TGTGCCAGTAGCTCTATAGAATTAGGGGGTGGTGAGACCCAGTACTTC. J is TRBJ2-5 and V is TRBV19, with D possibly being TRBD1 (6 bases). Looked up from germline, CDR1 is LNHDA and CDR2 is SQIVND (reference sequence). V was clipped by 6 bases and J by 5 bases, with 22 bases between them. This CDR3 has 16 residues.

The chain uses TRBV6-1 and TRBJ2-5, with 8 positions matching TRBD2. This CDR3 contains 15 residues. Germline V gene data show CDR1 as MNHNS and CDR2 as SASEGT. The ends lost 2 bases at V and 2 bases at J; junction bases unmatched: 4. CDR3 protein: CASSEYRGGQETQYF. The CDR3 DNA follows: TGTGCCAGCAGTGAATATCGGGGGGGACAAGAGACCCAGTACTTC.

The chain combines TRBV28 with TRBJ2-7; D not resolved. Per germline, CDR1 MDHEN and CDR2 SYDVKM. Trimming pared 3 bases from V and 6 bases from J, leaving 6 bases between. The CDR3 loop spans 11 amino acids. CDR3: CASSFRGEQYF. The CDR3 region has the DNA TGTGCCAGCAGTTTCCGCGGCGAGCAGTACTTC.

The genes are TRBV7-9 and TRBJ1-4, with 8 positions matching TRBD1. This CDR3 region has 15 residues. The J segment lost 6 bases and the V segment lost 0 bases, leaving 3 bases of the junction unmatched. The germline CDR1 and CDR2 sequences are SEHNR and FQNEAQ (reference sequence). The CDR3 region has the DNA TGTGCCAGCAGCTTAGCCATGACAGGGGATGAAAAACTGTTTTTT. It translates to CASSLAMTGDEKLFF.

The rearrangement links TRBV5-4 to TRBJ2-2; D possibly corresponds to TRBD2 (5 bases). Germline loops: CDR1 SGHNT, CDR2 YYREEE (reference sequence). The CDR3 contains 14 residues. The V end lost 0 bases, the J end lost 5 bases, and 8 bases lay between the germline ends. The CDR3 region has the DNA TGTGCCAGCAGCTTGGCCGGGGAGACCGGGGAGCTGTTTTTT. It yields the protein CASSLAGETGELFF.

The J gene is TRBJ2-6, the V gene TRBV27; the D gene is possibly TRBD1 (5 bases). The germline CDR1 and CDR2 sequences are MNHEY and SMNVEV (reference sequence). V lost 1 base, J lost 0 bases, and 7 bases lay in between. The CDR3 consists of 16 residues. The CDR3: CASSLFDSSGANVLTF. The CDR3 bases are TGTGCCAGCAGTTTATTCGACAGCTCTGGGGCCAACGTCCTGACTTTC.

V gene TRBV11-3 combines with J gene TRBJ2-5, with TRBD2 matching 8 bases. The CDR3 is 14 residues long. V lost 4 bases and J lost 4; bases outside the gene matches: 5. Germline V gene lookup returns CDR1 SGHNT and CDR2 YENEEA. In DNA, the CDR3 is TGTGCCAGCAGCTCCCCAGGACTAGCAGAGACCCAGTACTTC. Its protein is CASSSPGLAETQYF.

Notes on this clone: The same CDR3 can be traced to other DNA sequences in this sample. The chain couples TRBV5-6 to TRBJ1-2, with D tentatively TRBD1 (5 bases). Germline lookup yields CDR1 SGHDT and CDR2 YYEEEE. This CDR3 is built from 14 residues. V lost 4 bases, J lost 3 bases, and 13 bases lay in between. In DNA, the CDR3 is TGTGCCAGCAGCGCGGGACGGGCCTACTATGGCTACACCTTC. As protein: CASSAGRAYYGYTF. Using reference TRBV5-6 and TRBJ1-2 for the parts outside the CDR3, the full variable domain is DAGVTQSPTHLIKTRGQQVTLRCSPKSGHDTVSWYQQALGQGPQFIFQYYEEEERQRGNFPDRFSGHQFPNYSSELNVNALLLGDSALYLCASSAGRAYYGYTFGSGTRLTVV.

The rearrangement links TRBV18 to TRBJ2-7; 8 bases line up with TRBD1. From germline, CDR1 is KGHSH and CDR2 LQKENI. Trimming took 6 bases from V and 3 from J; bases not matched to a gene: 4. The CDR3 has 13 amino acids. CDR3 coding DNA: TGTGCCAGCTCCCCTGGGACAGGCTACGAGCAGTACTTC. This translates into CASSPGTGYEQYF.

V gene TRBV14 combines with J gene TRBJ1-2; tentative D call: TRBD1 (5 bases). This CDR3 is built from 15 residues. V was pared by 5 bases and J by 1 base, with 14 bases between. Germline CDR1 is SGHDN and CDR2 is FVKESK. CDR3 DNA: TGTGCCAGCAGCGAATACCCCGACAGTAACTATGGCTACACCTTC. It translates to CASSEYPDSNYGYTF.

The CDR3 is CATSGGPLGLGGREQFF. CDR3 DNA: TGTGCCACCTCAGGAGGCCCGTTAGGGCTCGGGGGGCGTGAGCAGTTCTTC. The chain couples TRBV15 to TRBJ2-1; tentatively, D is TRBD2 (7 bases). V was trimmed by 8 bases and J by 9 bases, leaving 29 bases between them. CDR3 length equals 17 residues. CDR1 LNHNV and CDR2 YYDKDF come from the germline V gene (reference sequence).

V gene TRBV6-5 combines with J gene TRBJ1-4; 9 nucleotides align to TRBD1. Trimming removed 5 bases from V and 7 bases from J; junction bases left unmatched: 2. The CDR3 spans 13 residues. From germline, CDR1 is MNHEY and CDR2 SVGAGI. The CDR3 sequence is CASSRQGGEKLFF. DNA of the CDR3: TGTGCCAGCAGTCGACAGGGGGGTGAAAAACTGTTTTTT.

V is TRBV2 and J is TRBJ2-5, with TRBD1 matching over 9 bases. The J call may be wrong; the DNA end is better matched by TRBJ2-7. CDR3 length equals 15 residues. Germline V gives CDR1 SNHLY, CDR2 FYNNEI. The CDR3 DNA follows: TGTGCCAGCAGTAACAGGGGACAGGGAACCTACGAGCAGTACTTC. It translates to CASSNRGQGTYEQYF.

DNA for the CDR3: TGTGCCAGCAGCTTGGGAGCCGGGATTCGCACAGATACGCAGTATTTT. Translating gives CASSLGAGIRTDTQYF. The chain has TRBV5-6 and TRBJ2-3; a possible D gene is TRBD2 (5 bases). Trimming removed 0 bases from V and 1 base from J, with 12 bases in between. CDR1 is SGHDT, CDR2 YYEEEE, per germline. The CDR3 is 16 residues long.

The rearrangement joins TRBV4-1 to TRBJ1-2; D perhaps matches TRBD1 (5 bases). The V gene lost 0 bases and the J gene lost 7 bases, with 12 bases spanning the gap. The CDR3 covers 14 residues. The germline V gene encodes CDR1 MGHRA and CDR2 YSYEKL. The CDR3 nucleotides read TGCGCCAGCAGCCAAGATCGAGGGAGGGGTGGCTACACCTTC. Translating gives CASSQDRGRGGYTF.

J is TRBJ1-1 and V is TRBV7-2; D remains ambiguous. V was trimmed by 5 bases and J by 5 bases, leaving 15 bases between them. Germline lookup yields CDR1 SGHTA and CDR2 FQGNSA. The CDR3 runs to 14 residues. CDR3 loop: CASSPTLRLTEAFF. CDR3 DNA: TGTGCCAGCAGCCCCACCTTGAGACTTACTGAAGCTTTCTTT.

Comments on this clone: A junction end diverges from the germline sequence, so it may reflect a read error. V and J are TRBV4-2 and TRBJ2-7, with 11 positions matching TRBD2. The CDR3 loop spans 16 amino acids. The germline V gene encodes CDR1 LGHNA and CDR2 YNFKEQ. The CDR3 here is CASRQALAGVTYEQYF. The CDR3 nucleotides are TGTGCCAGCAGACAAGCACTAGCGGGGGTTACCTACGAGCAGTACTTC.

The rearrangement joins TRBV19 to TRBJ2-3, with 8 bases matching TRBD1. Per germline, CDR1 LNHDA and CDR2 SQIVND (reference sequence). Trimming at V came to 6 bases and at J to 5 bases, leaving 7 bases not matched to a gene. CDR3 length: 14 amino acids. CDR3 sequence reads: CASSAGGAVDTQYF. In DNA form, the CDR3 reads TGTGCCAGTAGCGCAGGGGGCGCGGTAGATACGCAGTATTTT.

The rearrangement uses TRBV30 and TRBJ1-4; possibly TRBD1 for D (6 bases). CDR3 length: 15 residues. Germline lookup yields CDR1 GTSNPN and CDR2 SVGIG (reference sequence). The V end was cut by 0 bases, the J end by 4 bases, with 12 bases between. Here the CDR3 reads CAWSVRYRDNEKLFF. The DNA for the CDR3 is TGTGCCTGGAGTGTACGGTACAGGGATAATGAAAAACTGTTTTTT.

The CDR3 sequence: CASSSYRTGQWHGYTF. CDR3 nucleotides: TGTGCCAGCAGCTCCTACCGGACAGGCCAATGGCATGGCTACACCTTC. The chain employs TRBV5-8 and TRBJ1-2, with 7 bases matching TRBD1. The V and J ends lost 3 bases and 6 bases, in that order; junction bases with no gene match: 14. The CDR3 totals 16 residues. Germline V lookup: CDR1 SGHTS, CDR2 YDEGEE. Supplemented by reference TRBV5-8 and TRBJ1-2, the full variable domain reads EAGVTQSPTHLIKTRGQQATLRCSPISGHTSVYWYQQALGLGLQFLLWYDEGEERNRGNFPPRFSGRQFPNYSSELNVNALELEDSALYLCASSSYRTGQWHGYTFGSGTRLTVV.

This clone was counted only a few times. The V call is TRBV2, the J call TRBJ2-7; perhaps TRBD1 as D (6 bases). Looked up from germline, CDR1 is SNHLY and CDR2 is FYNNEI. CDR3 length equals 14 residues. The germline V and J ends were trimmed by 6 bases and 2 bases, with 14 bases remaining between them. The CDR3 bases are TGTGCCAGCAGCGAAACAGGGTACACCTACGAGCAGTACTTC. This sequence encodes CASSETGYTYEQYF.

The chain carries TRBV6-5 and TRBJ2-7; TRBD1 might be the D (5 bases). Germline V CDR1 and CDR2: MNHEY, SVGAGI. This CDR3 region has 15 residues. V was shortened by 0 bases and J by 2 bases, with 11 bases between the two germline ends. In DNA form, the CDR3 reads TGTGCCAGCAGTTACTCTGACAGAGCGACCTACGAGCAGTACTTC. Translated: CASSYSDRATYEQYF.